The 7 T cell receptor beta chains reported below all come from one sample, sequenced in a study of blood T cell repertoires in COVID-19. The data were produced by immunoSEQ multiplex PCR, yet TCRdb's version contains in-frame clones alone and is incomplete. The table records fewer than 400,000 clones, 85% of them present only once. Sequenced material: peripheral blood. The receptor source for this set is a woman between 18 and 29 years old with acute or convalescent COVID-19.

The chain is built from TRBV9 and TRBJ2-1; tentatively, D is TRBD1 (5 bases). The CDR3 is 15 residues long. Germline CDR1 reads SGDLS; CDR2 reads YYNGEE. Trimming stripped 0 bases from V and 4 bases from J, with 11 bases between. The CDR3 spells CASSVAQVPYNEQFF. As DNA, the CDR3 is TGTGCCAGCAGCGTAGCACAGGTACCGTACAATGAGCAGTTCTTC.

The CDR3 region is CASSQERQMNGYTF. The CDR3 bases are TGTGCCAGCAGCCAAGAGAGACAAATGAACGGCTACACCTTC. The V and J genes are TRBV3-1 (or the pseudogene TRBV3-2) and TRBJ1-2, with D hard to call. V lost 0 bases, J lost 8 bases, and 13 bases lay in between. CDR1 is LGHDT, CDR2 YNNKEL, per germline (reference sequence). The CDR3 is made up of 14 amino acids.

The CDR3 DNA reads as TGCACCAGCAGCCGAAAAACAACGGGAGCGGGGGGGATTTACAATGAGCAGTTCTTC. Amino acids: CTSSRKTTGAGGIYNEQFF. The gene calls are TRBV1 and TRBJ2-1; TRBD2, as called in the table, went unchecked against the DNA. TRBV1 is a pseudogene locus. This CDR3 region has 19 residues.

This chain uses TRBV27 with TRBJ1-1; perhaps TRBD1 as D (5 bases). The germline V gene encodes CDR1 MNHEY and CDR2 SMNVEV (reference sequence). This CDR3 comprises 19 residues. V gave up 1 base and J gave up 7 bases, with 28 bases separating them. Written as DNA, the CDR3 is TGTGCCAGCAGTTTATGGTGGATGGGGGGTGGCAGGGAAGAGAATGAAGCTTTCTTT. This codes for CASSLWWMGGGREENEAFF.

The chain carries TRBV19 and TRBJ1-2, with 7 nucleotides matching TRBD1. J lost 6 bases, V lost 1 base, and 23 bases had no gene match. The V gene's germline CDR1 is LNHDA and CDR2 SQIVND (reference sequence). This CDR3 comprises 20 residues. CDR3 bases: TGTGCCAGTAGTATAGGAAACAGGGGAGGATGGCTACGGGTGGAGGATGGCTACACCTTC. As protein: CASSIGNRGGWLRVEDGYTF.

The chain is built from TRBV6-5 and TRBJ1-5; 11 bases map to TRBD1. This CDR3 spans 15 amino acids. Germline V gene lookup returns CDR1 MNHEY and CDR2 SVGAGI. With 6 bases clipped from V and 6 bases from J, the junction kept 7 bases outside the gene matches. CDR3 sequence: CASRWGGTGGQPQHF. The DNA of the CDR3 is TGTGCCAGCAGATGGGGGGGGACAGGGGGTCAGCCCCAGCATTTT.

This clone was seen just once. V and J are TRBV5-6 and TRBJ2-7; tentative D call: TRBD1 (6 bases). Germline CDR1 reads SGHDT; CDR2 reads YYEEEE. Deletions cut 0 bases from V and 2 bases from J, with 12 bases between. The CDR3 is made up of 15 amino acids. Here the CDR3 DNA reads TGTGCCAGCAGCTTGGAAGCAGAGGGGGCCTACGAGCAGTACTTC. Translating it yields CASSLEAEGAYEQYF.